These T cell receptor beta chains were read from a single sample in a study of blood T cell repertoires in COVID-19. Using immunoSEQ multiplex PCR, the repertoire was profiled, and TCRdb retains in-frame clones only, with some absent. Here the sample spans under 90,000 clones, over 65% being singletons. Sequencing input: peripheral blood. The receptors stem from a man aged 50 or older with active or convalescent COVID-19. The CDR3 runs from the conserved cysteine through the conserved F or W. The D gene is left open where the match is weak. Part of the rows lack a size; the others show once, few, many or a class for expanded clones.

size: NA
J: TRBJ2-3
V: TRBV4-3
D: NA
CDR3: CASSQDRVRTDTQYF
DNA: TGCGCCAGCAGCCAAGACAGGGTCCGGACAGATACGCAGTATTTT

size: NA
J: TRBJ2-7
V: TRBV10-3
D: NA
CDR3: CAISESISVYEQYF
DNA: TGTGCCATCAGTGAGTCGATCAGCGTTTACGAGCAGTACTTC

size: few
J: TRBJ2-5
V: TRBV30
D: TRBD2
CDR3: CAWTPGGARETQYF
DNA: TGTGCCTGGACCCCGGGGGGGGCGAGGGAGACCCAGTACTTC

size: NA
J: TRBJ2-2
V: TRBV11-3
D: NA
CDR3: CASRRDPTNTGELFF
DNA: TGTGCCAGCAGGCGGGACCCTACGAACACCGGGGAGCTGTTTTTT

size: few
J: TRBJ1-6
V: TRBV19
D: NA
CDR3: CASSAGRGAYNSPLHF
DNA: TGTGCCAGTAGTGCTGGCAGGGGCGCCTATAATTCACCCCTCCACTTT

size: NA
J: TRBJ2-1
V: TRBV7-8
D: TRBD2
CDR3: CASSGAGGPPEQFF
DNA: TGTGCCAGCAGCGGAGCGGGGGGGCCTCCCGAGCAGTTCTTC

size: once
J: TRBJ1-5
V: TRBV24-1
D: NA
CDR3: CATSRGSNQPQHF
DNA: TGTGCCACCAGTAGGGGTAGCAATCAGCCCCAGCATTTT

size: few
J: TRBJ1-3
V: TRBV6-5
D: NA
CDR3: CASSYSGEGNTIYF
DNA: TGTGCCAGCAGTTATTCGGGGGAAGGAAACACCATATATTTT

size: NA
J: TRBJ1-2
V: TRBV29-1
D: TRBD1
CDR3: CSVATGGTGYTF
DNA: TGCAGCGTTGCGACAGGGGGCACCGGCTACACCTTC

size: NA
J: TRBJ2-1
V: TRBV19
D: TRBD1
CDR3: CASSARGQLYEQFF
DNA: TGTGCCAGTAGTGCCAGGGGGCAGTTATATGAGCAGTTCTTC

size: NA
J: TRBJ2-3
V: TRBV13
D: NA
CDR3: CASSTGTTTSTDTQYF
DNA: TGTGCCAGCAGCACAGGGACTACAACTAGCACAGATACGCAGTATTTT

size: once
J: TRBJ1-4
V: TRBV7-2
D: TRBD1
CDR3: CASSLDRVRGEKLFF
DNA: TGTGCCAGCAGCTTGGACAGGGTGAGGGGAGAAAAACTGTTTTTT

size: NA
J: TRBJ2-1
V: TRBV2
D: TRBD2
CDR3: CASRSSGGAYNEQFF
DNA: TGTGCCAGCAGGTCTAGCGGGGGGGCCTACAATGAGCAGTTCTTC

size: NA
J: TRBJ2-5
V: TRBV13
D: NA
CDR3: CASSLISEQPQETQYF
DNA: TGTGCCAGCAGCTTAATTTCTGAACAGCCGCAAGAGACCCAGTACTTC

size: NA
J: TRBJ2-5
V: TRBV4-3
D: TRBD2
CDR3: CASSQDSSGYTSGGETQYF
DNA: TGCGCCAGCAGCCAAGATAGCTCGGGATATACTAGCGGGGGAGAGACCCAGTACTTC

size: few
J: TRBJ1-2
V: TRBV19
D: NA
CDR3: CASSIDLMTGANYGYTF
DNA: TGTGCCAGTAGTATAGACTTAATGACAGGAGCTAACTATGGCTACACCTTC

size: NA
J: TRBJ2-7
V: TRBV3-1/TRBV3-2
D: NA
CDR3: CASSQASGASSYEQYF
DNA: TGTGCCAGCAGCCAAGCTTCAGGGGCCAGCTCCTACGAGCAGTACTTC

size: NA
J: TRBJ1-6
V: TRBV7-9
D: NA
CDR3: CASSPTSDNSPLHF
DNA: TGTGCCAGCAGCCCGACAAGTGATAATTCACCCCTCCACTTT

size: NA
J: TRBJ2-6
V: TRBV24-1
D: NA
CDR3: CATEGAGANVLTF
DNA: TGTGCCACCGAGGGGGCTGGGGCCAACGTCCTGACTTTC

size: once
J: TRBJ2-7
V: TRBV10-3
D: TRBD1
CDR3: CAISERTGGPYEQYF
DNA: TGTGCCATCAGTGAGAGGACAGGGGGTCCCTACGAGCAGTACTTC

size: NA
J: TRBJ1-1
V: TRBV5-4
D: NA
CDR3: CASSLMRGGTEAFF
DNA: TGTGCCAGCAGCTTGATGCGGGGAGGGACTGAAGCTTTCTTT

size: few
J: TRBJ1-2
V: TRBV10-3
D: TRBD1
CDR3: CAITDRGDMGYTF
DNA: TGTGCCATAACAGACAGGGGGGATATGGGCTACACCTTC

size: NA
J: TRBJ2-2
V: TRBV18
D: NA
CDR3: CASSPLQNHISGLAGELFF
DNA: TGTGCCAGCTCACCCCTACAGAATCACATATCGGGATTGGCCGGGGAGCTGTTTTTT

size: NA
J: TRBJ2-1
V: TRBV9
D: TRBD2
CDR3: CASSVAITGGPNEQFF
DNA: TGTGCCAGCAGCGTAGCCATAACGGGGGGGCCCAATGAGCAGTTCTTC

size: NA
J: TRBJ1-3
V: TRBV6-5
D: NA
CDR3: CASSFRTGNTIYF
DNA: TGTGCCAGCAGTTTCAGAACTGGAAACACCATATATTTT

size: NA
J: TRBJ1-2
V: TRBV7-2
D: TRBD1
CDR3: CASSFDRGGSYTF
DNA: TGTGCCAGCAGCTTCGACAGGGGGGGGAGCTACACCTTC

size: few
J: TRBJ2-7
V: TRBV19
D: NA
CDR3: CASRKVGSYEQYF
DNA: TGTGCCAGTAGGAAAGTCGGGTCCTACGAGCAGTACTTC

size: NA
J: TRBJ1-5
V: TRBV9
D: TRBD1
CDR3: CASSAETGDQPQHF
DNA: TGTGCCAGCAGCGCGGAGACAGGGGATCAGCCCCAGCATTTT

size: NA
J: TRBJ2-3
V: TRBV11-2
D: TRBD2
CDR3: CASSFQGGGARDTQYF
DNA: TGTGCCAGCAGCTTTCAGGGCGGGGGGGCCCGAGATACGCAGTATTTT

size: NA
J: TRBJ1-2
V: TRBV10-3
D: NA
CDR3: CAISETQANYGYTF
DNA: TGTGCCATCAGTGAGACACAGGCTAACTATGGCTACACCTTC

size: NA
J: TRBJ1-2
V: TRBV3-1/TRBV3-2
D: NA
CDR3: CASSQPVGLGGGYTF
DNA: TGTGCCAGCAGCCAACCAGTCGGGTTAGGCGGGGGCTACACCTTC

size: NA
J: TRBJ1-1
V: TRBV7-2
D: NA
CDR3: CASSLLEGGEAFF
DNA: TGTGCCAGCAGCTTATTAGAGGGTGGCGAAGCTTTCTTT

size: NA
J: TRBJ2-7
V: TRBV27
D: TRBD1
CDR3: CASSLTLGQGDINF
DNA: TGTGCCAGCAGCCTCACCTTGGGACAGGGAGATATTAACTTC

size: NA
J: TRBJ1-5
V: TRBV10-3
D: NA
CDR3: CATGGNGDQPQHF
DNA: TGTGCCACCGGGGGGAATGGGGATCAGCCCCAGCATTTT

size: NA
J: TRBJ1-1
V: TRBV7-7
D: NA
CDR3: CASSLAGNTEAFF
DNA: TGTGCTAGCAGCTTAGCCGGGAACACTGAAGCTTTCTTT

size: NA
J: TRBJ1-4
V: TRBV5-5
D: TRBD1
CDR3: CASSHLSGTVRALEEKLFF
DNA: TGTGCCAGCAGCCACCTCTCCGGGACAGTCCGTGCCCTTGAAGAAAAACTGTTTTTT

size: NA
J: TRBJ1-2
V: TRBV11-2
D: NA
CDR3: CASSPGQTYGYTF
DNA: TGTGCCAGCAGCCCAGGACAGACCTATGGCTACACCTTC

size: NA
J: TRBJ2-3
V: TRBV18
D: NA
CDR3: CASSPSAEPLPSTDTQYF
DNA: TGTGCCAGCTCACCTTCAGCGGAGCCCCTTCCTAGCACAGATACGCAGTATTTT

size: once
J: TRBJ2-5
V: TRBV9
D: NA
CDR3: CASSVDVREETQYF
DNA: TGTGCCAGCAGCGTAGATGTGCGGGAAGAGACCCAGTACTTC

size: NA
J: TRBJ2-5
V: TRBV10-1
D: NA
CDR3: CASSPGDGGETQYF
DNA: TGCGCCAGCAGCCCGGGGGACGGAGGGGAGACCCAGTACTTC

size: NA
J: TRBJ1-2
V: TRBV12-3/TRBV12-4
D: NA
CDR3: CASSLSTGYGYTF
DNA: TGTGCCAGCAGCCTCTCCACCGGCTATGGCTACACCTTC

size: once
J: TRBJ2-1
V: TRBV11-1
D: NA
CDR3: CASSLRDTTYNEQFF
DNA: TGTGCCAGCAGCTTAAGGGACACCACCTACAATGAGCAGTTCTTC

size: NA
J: TRBJ2-3
V: TRBV5-1
D: NA
CDR3: CASQKGAGASQDTQYF
DNA: TGCGCCAGCCAGAAGGGCGCGGGGGCCTCCCAAGATACGCAGTATTTT

size: NA
J: TRBJ2-7
V: TRBV4-3
D: NA
CDR3: CASSQAASTDNYEQYF
DNA: TGCGCCAGCAGCCAAGCTGCCTCCACGGACAACTACGAGCAGTACTTC

size: NA
J: TRBJ1-5
V: TRBV6-2/TRBV6-3
D: NA
CDR3: CASSLVGRRQPQHF
DNA: TGTGCCAGCAGTTTAGTGGGGCGAAGGCAGCCCCAGCATTTT

size: NA
J: TRBJ2-7
V: TRBV7-3
D: NA
CDR3: CASSLGGLGNEQYF
DNA: TGTGCCAGCAGCCTAGGGGGATTGGGGAACGAGCAGTACTTC

size: NA
J: TRBJ2-7
V: TRBV10-3
D: TRBD1
CDR3: CAISGTGGQGEQYF
DNA: TGTGCCATCAGTGGGACAGGGGGCCAAGGCGAGCAGTACTTC

size: NA
J: TRBJ2-3
V: TRBV29-1
D: TRBD2
CDR3: CSVAGGRGTDTQYF
DNA: TGCAGCGTTGCGGGGGGAAGGGGCACAGATACGCAGTATTTT